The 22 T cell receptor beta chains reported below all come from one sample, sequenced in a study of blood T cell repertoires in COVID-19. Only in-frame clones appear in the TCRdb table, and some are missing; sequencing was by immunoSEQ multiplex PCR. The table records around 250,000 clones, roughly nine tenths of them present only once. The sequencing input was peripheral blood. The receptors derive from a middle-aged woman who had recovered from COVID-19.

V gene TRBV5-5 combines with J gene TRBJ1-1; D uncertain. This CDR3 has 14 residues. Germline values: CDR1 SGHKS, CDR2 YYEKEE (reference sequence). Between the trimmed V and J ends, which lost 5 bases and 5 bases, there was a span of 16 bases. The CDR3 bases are TGTGCCAGCAGTCCGGAGCGGGGTGGGACTGAAGCTTTCTTT. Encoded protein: CASSPERGGTEAFF.

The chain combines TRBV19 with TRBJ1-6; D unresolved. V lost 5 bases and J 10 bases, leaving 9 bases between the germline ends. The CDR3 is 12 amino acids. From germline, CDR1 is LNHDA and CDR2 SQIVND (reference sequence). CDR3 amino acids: CASSVLGSPLHF. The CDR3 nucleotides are TGTGCCAGTAGTGTTCTGGGCTCACCCCTCCACTTT. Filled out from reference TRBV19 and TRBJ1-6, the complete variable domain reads DGGITQSPKYLFRKEGQNVTLSCEQNLNHDAMYWYRQDPGQGLRLIYYSQIVNDFQKGDIAEGYSVSREKKESFPLTVTSAQKNPTAFYLCASSVLGSPLHFGNGTRLTVT.

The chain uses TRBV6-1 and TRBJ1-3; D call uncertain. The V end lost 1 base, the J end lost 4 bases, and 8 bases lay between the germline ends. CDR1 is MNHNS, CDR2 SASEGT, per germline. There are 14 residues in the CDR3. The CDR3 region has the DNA TGTGCCAGCAGTGAAGACGGAGTCGGAAACACCATATATTTT. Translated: CASSEDGVGNTIYF.

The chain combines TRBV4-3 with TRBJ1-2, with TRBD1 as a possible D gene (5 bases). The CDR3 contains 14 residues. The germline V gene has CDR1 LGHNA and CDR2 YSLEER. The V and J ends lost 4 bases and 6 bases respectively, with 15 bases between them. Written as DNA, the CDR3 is TGCGCCAGCAGCCGAGGTCCCCGGGGGGATGGCTACACCTTC. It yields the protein CASSRGPRGDGYTF.

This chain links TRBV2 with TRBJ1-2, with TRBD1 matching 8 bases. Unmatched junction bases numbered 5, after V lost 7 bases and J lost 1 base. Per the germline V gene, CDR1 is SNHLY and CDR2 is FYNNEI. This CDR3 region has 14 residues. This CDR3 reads CASTNRGGNYGYTF. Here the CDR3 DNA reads TGTGCCAGCACTAACAGGGGGGGTAACTATGGCTACACCTTC.

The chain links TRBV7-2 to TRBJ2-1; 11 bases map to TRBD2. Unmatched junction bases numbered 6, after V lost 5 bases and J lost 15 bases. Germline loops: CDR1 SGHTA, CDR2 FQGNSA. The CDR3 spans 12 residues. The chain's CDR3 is CASSLTSGSRFF. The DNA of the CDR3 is TGTGCCAGCAGCCTCACTAGCGGGAGTAGGTTCTTC.

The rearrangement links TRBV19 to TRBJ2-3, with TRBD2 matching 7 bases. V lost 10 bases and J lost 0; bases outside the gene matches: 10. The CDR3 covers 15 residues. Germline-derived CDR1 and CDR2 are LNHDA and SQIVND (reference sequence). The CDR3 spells CATRSGLVSTDTQYF. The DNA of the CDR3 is TGTGCCACTCGTTCCGGACTAGTAAGCACAGATACGCAGTATTTT.

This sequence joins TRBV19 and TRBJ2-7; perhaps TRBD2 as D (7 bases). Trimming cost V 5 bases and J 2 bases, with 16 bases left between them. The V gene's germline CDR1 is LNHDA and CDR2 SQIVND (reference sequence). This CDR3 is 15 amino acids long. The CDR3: CASSWRAGAPYEQYF. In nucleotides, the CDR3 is TGTGCCAGTAGTTGGCGTGCGGGGGCCCCCTACGAGCAGTACTTC.

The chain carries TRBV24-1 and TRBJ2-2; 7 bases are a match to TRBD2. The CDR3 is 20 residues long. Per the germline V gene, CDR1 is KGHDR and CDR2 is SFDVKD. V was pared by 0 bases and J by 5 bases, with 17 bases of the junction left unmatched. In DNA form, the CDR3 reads TGTGCCACCAGTGATTTGCCACCATCCCTGGGGAGGGAAGGGACCGGGGAGCTGTTTTTT. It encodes CATSDLPPSLGREGTGELFF.

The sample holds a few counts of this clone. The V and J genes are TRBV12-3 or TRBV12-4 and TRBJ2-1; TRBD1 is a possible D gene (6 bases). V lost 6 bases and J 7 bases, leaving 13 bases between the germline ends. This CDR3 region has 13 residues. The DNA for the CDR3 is TGTGCCAGCAGCCGGGACAATTGGAATGAGCAGTTCTTC. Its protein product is CASSRDNWNEQFF.

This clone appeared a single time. CDR3 sequence reads: CASSQDPQGLFAKNIQYF. Here the CDR3 DNA reads TGCGCCAGCAGCCAAGATCCCCAGGGACTATTTGCCAAAAACATTCAGTACTTC. The chain employs TRBV4-1 and TRBJ2-4, with TRBD2 matching over 7 bases. V gave up 0 bases and J gave up 1 base; unmatched junction bases: 9. This CDR3 has 18 residues. CDR1 MGHRA and CDR2 YSYEKL come from the germline V gene.

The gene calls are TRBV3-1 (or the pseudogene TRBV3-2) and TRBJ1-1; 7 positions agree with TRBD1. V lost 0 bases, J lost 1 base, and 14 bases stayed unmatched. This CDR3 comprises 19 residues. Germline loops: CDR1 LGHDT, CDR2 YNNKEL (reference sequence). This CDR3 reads CASSQDGTHLRTGNTEAFF. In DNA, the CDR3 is TGTGCCAGCAGCCAAGACGGCACACACCTCCGGACAGGGAACACTGAAGCTTTCTTT.

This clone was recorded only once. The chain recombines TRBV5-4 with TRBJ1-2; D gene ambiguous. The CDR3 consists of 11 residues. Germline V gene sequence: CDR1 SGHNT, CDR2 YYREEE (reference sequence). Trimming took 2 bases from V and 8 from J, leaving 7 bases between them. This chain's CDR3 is CASSFGPGYTF. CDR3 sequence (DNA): TGTGCCAGCAGCTTTGGGCCGGGCTACACCTTC.

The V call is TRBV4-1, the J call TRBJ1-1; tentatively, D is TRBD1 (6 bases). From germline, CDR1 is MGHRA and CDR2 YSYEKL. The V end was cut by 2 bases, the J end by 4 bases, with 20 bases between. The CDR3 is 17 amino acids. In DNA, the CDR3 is TGCGCCAGCAGCCAACCGCCCGGGGGGGGCGCTGGCACTGAAGCTTTCTTT. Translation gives CASSQPPGGGAGTEAFF.

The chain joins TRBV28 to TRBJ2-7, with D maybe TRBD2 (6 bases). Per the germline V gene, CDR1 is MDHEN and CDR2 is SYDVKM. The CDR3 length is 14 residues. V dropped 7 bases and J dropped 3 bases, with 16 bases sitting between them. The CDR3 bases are TGTGCCAGCAACTTTGCGGGGTACGTCTACGAGCAGTACTTC. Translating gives CASNFAGYVYEQYF.

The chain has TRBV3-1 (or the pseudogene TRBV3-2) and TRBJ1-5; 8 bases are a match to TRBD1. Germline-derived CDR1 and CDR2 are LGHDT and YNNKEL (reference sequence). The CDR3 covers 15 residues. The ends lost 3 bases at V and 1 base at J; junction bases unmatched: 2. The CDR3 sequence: CASSQGQASNQPQHF. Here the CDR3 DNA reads TGTGCCAGCAGCCAGGGACAGGCGAGCAATCAGCCCCAGCATTTT.

CDR3 DNA: TGTGCCTGGAGTGTAAGGGGGCAGGGAAATGAAAAACTGTTTTTT. It is translated as CAWSVRGQGNEKLFF. The V call is TRBV30, the J call TRBJ1-4, with 7 bases that match TRBD1. CDR1 and CDR2 from the germline V gene are GTSNPN and SVGIG (reference sequence). The CDR3 length is 15 residues. The ends lost 0 bases at V and 5 bases at J; junction bases unmatched: 6.

CDR3 in amino acids: CAIDPSGGANEQFF. CDR3 nucleotides: TGTGCCATCGACCCTAGCGGGGGGGCCAATGAGCAGTTCTTC. The gene calls are TRBV10-3 and TRBJ2-1, with TRBD2 matching over 12 bases. CDR1 and CDR2 (germline): ENHRY, SYGVKD. The CDR3 totals 14 residues. J gave up 6 bases and V 8 bases, and 5 bases lay outside the gene matches.

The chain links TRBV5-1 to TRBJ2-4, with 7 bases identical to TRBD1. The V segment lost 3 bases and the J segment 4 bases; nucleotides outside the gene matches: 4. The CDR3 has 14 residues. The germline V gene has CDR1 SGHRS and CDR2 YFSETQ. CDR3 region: CASSSTGLKNIQYF. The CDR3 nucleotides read TGCGCCAGCAGCTCGACAGGGTTGAAAAACATTCAGTACTTC.

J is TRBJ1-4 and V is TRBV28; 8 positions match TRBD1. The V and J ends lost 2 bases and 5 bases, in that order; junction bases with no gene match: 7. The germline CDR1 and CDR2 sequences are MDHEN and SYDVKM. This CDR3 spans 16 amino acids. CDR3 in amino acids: CASSLKTGDSNEKLFF. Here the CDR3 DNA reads TGTGCCAGCAGTTTAAAGACAGGGGACTCCAATGAAAAACTGTTTTTT.

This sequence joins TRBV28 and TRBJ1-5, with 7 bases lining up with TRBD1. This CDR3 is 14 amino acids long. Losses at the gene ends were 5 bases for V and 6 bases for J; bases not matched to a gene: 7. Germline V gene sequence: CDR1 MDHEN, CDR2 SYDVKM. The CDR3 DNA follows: TGTGCCAGCAGTCCTCCACAGGGGTCTCAGCCCCAGCATTTT. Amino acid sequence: CASSPPQGSQPQHF.

CDR3 bases: TGTGCAAGTCGCTTCGACGAGGAGGGGAGGGGGGTACTGCTCCCCCTCACAGATACGCAGTATTTT. It encodes CASRFDEEGRGVLLPLTDTQYF. The rearrangement uses TRBV12-2 and TRBJ2-3; the table's D call, TRBD2, has no DNA check behind it. TRBV12-2 is a listed pseudogene. This CDR3 is 22 amino acids long.